This T cell receptor (beta chain) comes out of a study of T-cell reconstitution after alpha-beta-depleted transplantation in children. TCRbeta library construction was performed incorporating unique molecular identifiers. TCRdb analysed the PCR reads with MiXCR anew, one entry per CDR3 protein. This table holds a few hundred thousand distinct CDR3 sequences, approximately 12% found once. Germline values: CDR1 KGHDR, CDR2 SFDVKD. The CDR3 has 15 residues. Trimming removed 8 bases from V and 2 bases from J; junction bases left unmatched: 9. The sequence was obtained from a human donor who donated a stem cell graft to a child with combined immunodeficiency. The chain recombines TRBV24-1 with TRBJ2-3; TRBD2 matches 7 bases. The sequenced sample was PBMCs from the stem cell graft donor, obtained from the stem cell graft. DNA for the CDR3: TGTGCCACCAATCCCACGGGAGGACCCACAGATACGCAGTATTTT. This encodes CATNPTGGPTDTQYF.